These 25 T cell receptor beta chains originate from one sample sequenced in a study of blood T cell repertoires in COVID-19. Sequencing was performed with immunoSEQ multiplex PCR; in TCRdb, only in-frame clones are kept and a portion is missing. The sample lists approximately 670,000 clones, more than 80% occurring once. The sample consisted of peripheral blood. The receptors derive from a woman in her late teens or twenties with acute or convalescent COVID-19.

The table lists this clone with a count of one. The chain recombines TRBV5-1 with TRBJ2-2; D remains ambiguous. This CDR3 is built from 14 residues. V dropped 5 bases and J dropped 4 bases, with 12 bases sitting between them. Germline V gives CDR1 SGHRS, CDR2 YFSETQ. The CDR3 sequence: CASSIRDTTGELFF. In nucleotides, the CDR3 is TGCGCCAGCAGTATACGAGACACCACCGGGGAGCTGTTTTTT.

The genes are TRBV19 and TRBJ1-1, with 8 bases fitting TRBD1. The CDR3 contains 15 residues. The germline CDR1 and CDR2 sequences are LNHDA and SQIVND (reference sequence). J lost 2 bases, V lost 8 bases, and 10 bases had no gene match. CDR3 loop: CASHRQGPINTEAFF. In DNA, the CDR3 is TGTGCCAGTCACCGACAGGGGCCCATTAACACTGAAGCTTTCTTT.

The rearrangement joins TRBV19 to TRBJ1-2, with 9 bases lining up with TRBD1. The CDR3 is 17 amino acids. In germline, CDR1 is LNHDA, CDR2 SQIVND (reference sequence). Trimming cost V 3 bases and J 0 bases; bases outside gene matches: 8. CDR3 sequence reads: CASSMSPGQGANYGYTF. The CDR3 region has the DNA TGTGCCAGTAGTATGTCTCCGGGACAGGGAGCTAACTATGGCTACACCTTC. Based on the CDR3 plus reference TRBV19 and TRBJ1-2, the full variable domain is DGGITQSPKYLFRKEGQNVTLSCEQNLNHDAMYWYRQDPGQGLRLIYYSQIVNDFQKGDIAEGYSVSREKKESFPLTVTSAQKNPTAFYLCASSMSPGQGANYGYTFGSGTRLTVV.

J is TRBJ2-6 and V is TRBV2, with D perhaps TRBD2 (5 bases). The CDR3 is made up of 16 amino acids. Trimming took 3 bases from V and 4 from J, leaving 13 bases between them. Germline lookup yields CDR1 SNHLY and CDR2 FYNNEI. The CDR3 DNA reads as TGTGCCAGCAGTGAGGCTAGCCTGGGGGGGGCCAACGTCCTGACTTTC. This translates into CASSEASLGGANVLTF.

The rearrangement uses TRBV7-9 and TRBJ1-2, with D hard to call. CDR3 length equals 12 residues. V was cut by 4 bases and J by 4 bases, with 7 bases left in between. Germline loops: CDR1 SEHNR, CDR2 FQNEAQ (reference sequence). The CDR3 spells CASSYDSYGYTF. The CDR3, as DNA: TGTGCCAGCAGCTACGACTCCTATGGCTACACCTTC.

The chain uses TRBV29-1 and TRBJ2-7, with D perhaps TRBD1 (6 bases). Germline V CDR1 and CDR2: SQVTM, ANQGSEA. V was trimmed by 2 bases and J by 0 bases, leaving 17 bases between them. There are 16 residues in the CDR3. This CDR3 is CSVEFSKTGSSYEQYF. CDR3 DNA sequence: TGCAGCGTTGAATTCTCTAAAACAGGGTCCTCCTACGAGCAGTACTTC.

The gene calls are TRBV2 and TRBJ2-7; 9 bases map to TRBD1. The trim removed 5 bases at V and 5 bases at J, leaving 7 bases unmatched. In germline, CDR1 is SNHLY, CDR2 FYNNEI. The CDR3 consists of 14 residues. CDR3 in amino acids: CASSPTGGWNEQYF. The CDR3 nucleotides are TGTGCCAGCAGTCCAACAGGGGGCTGGAACGAGCAGTACTTC.

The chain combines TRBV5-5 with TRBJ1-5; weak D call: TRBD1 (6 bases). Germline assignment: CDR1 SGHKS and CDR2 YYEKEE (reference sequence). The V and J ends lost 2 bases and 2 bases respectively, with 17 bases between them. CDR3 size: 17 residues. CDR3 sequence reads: CASSLMTGGEGNQPQHF. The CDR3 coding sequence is TGTGCCAGCAGCTTAATGACGGGGGGCGAGGGCAATCAGCCCCAGCATTTT.

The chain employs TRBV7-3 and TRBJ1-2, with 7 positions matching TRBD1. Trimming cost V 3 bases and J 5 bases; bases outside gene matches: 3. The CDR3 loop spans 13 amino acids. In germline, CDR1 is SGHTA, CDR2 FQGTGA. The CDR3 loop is CASSFDRVYGYTF. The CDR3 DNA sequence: TGTGCCAGCAGCTTTGACAGGGTGTATGGCTACACCTTC.

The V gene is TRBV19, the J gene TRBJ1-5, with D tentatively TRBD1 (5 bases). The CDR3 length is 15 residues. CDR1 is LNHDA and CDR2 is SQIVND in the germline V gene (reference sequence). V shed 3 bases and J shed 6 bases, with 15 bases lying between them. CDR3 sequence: CASSIWQGEAQPQHF. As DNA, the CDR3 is TGTGCCAGTAGTATCTGGCAGGGCGAGGCTCAGCCCCAGCATTTT.

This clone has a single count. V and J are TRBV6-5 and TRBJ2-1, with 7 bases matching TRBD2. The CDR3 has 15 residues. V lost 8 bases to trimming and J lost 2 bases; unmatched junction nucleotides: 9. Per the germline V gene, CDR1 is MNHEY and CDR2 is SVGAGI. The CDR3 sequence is CASRSASGTYNEQFF. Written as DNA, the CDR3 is TGTGCCAGCCGATCGGCTAGCGGCACCTACAATGAGCAGTTCTTC.

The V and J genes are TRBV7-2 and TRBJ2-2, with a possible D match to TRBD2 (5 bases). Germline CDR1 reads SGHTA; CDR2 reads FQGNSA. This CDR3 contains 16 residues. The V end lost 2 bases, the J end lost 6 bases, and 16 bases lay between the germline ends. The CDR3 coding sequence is TGTGCCAGCAGCTTAAATGTGGCTAGCTTAGCCGGGGAGCTGTTTTTT. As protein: CASSLNVASLAGELFF.

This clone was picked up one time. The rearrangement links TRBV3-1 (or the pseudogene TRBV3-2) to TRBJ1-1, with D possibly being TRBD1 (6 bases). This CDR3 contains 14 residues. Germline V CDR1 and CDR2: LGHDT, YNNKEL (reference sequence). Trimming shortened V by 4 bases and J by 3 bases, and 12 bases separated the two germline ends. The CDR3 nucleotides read TGTGCCAGCAGCCTCCGGGACACATACACTGAAGCTTTCTTT. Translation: CASSLRDTYTEAFF.

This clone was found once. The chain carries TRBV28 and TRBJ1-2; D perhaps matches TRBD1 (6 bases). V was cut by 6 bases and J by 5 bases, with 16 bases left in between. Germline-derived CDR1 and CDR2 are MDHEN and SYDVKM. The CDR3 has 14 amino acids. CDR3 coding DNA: TGTGCCAGCAGAAACCGGACAGTTTCTTATGGCTACACCTTC. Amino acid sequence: CASRNRTVSYGYTF.

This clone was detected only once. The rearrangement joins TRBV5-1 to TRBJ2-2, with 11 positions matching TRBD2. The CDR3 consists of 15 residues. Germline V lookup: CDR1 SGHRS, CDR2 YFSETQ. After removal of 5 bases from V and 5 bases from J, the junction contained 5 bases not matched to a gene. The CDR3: CASSRTSGQTGELFF. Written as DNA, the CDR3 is TGCGCCAGCAGTCGGACTAGCGGGCAGACCGGGGAGCTGTTTTTT.

CDR3 nucleotides: TGTGCCAGCAACTCGGGAGGGGTAGGTGGCTACACCTTC. This translates into CASNSGGVGGYTF. The chain joins TRBV12-3 or TRBV12-4 to TRBJ1-2, with TRBD1 as a possible D gene (5 bases). This CDR3 contains 13 residues. Trimming removed 7 bases from V and 7 bases from J, with 16 bases in between.

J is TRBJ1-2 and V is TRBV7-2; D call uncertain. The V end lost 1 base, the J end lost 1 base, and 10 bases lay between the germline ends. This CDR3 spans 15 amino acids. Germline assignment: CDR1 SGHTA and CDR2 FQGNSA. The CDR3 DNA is TGTGCCAGCAGCTTAGTTCGAGCCCTTAACTATGGCTACACCTTC. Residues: CASSLVRALNYGYTF.

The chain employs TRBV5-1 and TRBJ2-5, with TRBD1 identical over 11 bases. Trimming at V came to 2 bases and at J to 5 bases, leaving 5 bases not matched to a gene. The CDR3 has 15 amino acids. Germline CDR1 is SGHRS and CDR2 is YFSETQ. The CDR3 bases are TGCGCCAGCAGCTTAGGACAGGGGGCAGGGGAGACCCAGTACTTC. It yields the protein CASSLGQGAGETQYF.

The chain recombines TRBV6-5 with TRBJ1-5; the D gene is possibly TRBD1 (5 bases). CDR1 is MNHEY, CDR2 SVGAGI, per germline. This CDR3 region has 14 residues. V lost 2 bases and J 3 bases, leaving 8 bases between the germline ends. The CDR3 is CASSYPTANQPQHF. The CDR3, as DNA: TGTGCCAGCAGTTACCCGACAGCCAATCAGCCCCAGCATTTT.

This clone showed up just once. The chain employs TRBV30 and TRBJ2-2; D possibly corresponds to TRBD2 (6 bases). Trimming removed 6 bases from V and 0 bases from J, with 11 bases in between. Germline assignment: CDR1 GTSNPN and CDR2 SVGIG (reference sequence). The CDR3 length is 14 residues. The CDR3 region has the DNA TGTGCCTGTAGGGCGGGGTCGAACACCGGGGAGCTGTTTTTT. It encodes CACRAGSNTGELFF.

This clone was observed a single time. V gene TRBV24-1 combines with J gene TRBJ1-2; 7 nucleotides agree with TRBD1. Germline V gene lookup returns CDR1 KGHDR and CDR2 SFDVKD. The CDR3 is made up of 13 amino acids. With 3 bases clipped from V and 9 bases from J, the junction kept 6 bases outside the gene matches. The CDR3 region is CATSDGYRGSYTF. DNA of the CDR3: TGTGCCACCAGTGATGGTTACAGGGGAAGCTACACCTTC.

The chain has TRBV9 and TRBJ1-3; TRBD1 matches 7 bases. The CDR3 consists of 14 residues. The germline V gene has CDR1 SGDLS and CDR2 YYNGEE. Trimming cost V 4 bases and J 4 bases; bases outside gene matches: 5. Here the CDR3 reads CASSSWGQGNTIYF. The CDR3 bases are TGTGCCAGCAGCTCATGGGGACAGGGAAACACCATATATTTT.

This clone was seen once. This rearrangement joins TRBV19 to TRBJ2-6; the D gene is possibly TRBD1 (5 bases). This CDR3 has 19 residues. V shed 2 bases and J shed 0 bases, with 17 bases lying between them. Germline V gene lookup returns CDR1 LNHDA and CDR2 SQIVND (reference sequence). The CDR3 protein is CASSITLRQGSSGANVLTF. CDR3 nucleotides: TGTGCCAGTAGTATAACCCTCCGGCAGGGAAGCTCTGGGGCCAACGTCCTGACTTTC.

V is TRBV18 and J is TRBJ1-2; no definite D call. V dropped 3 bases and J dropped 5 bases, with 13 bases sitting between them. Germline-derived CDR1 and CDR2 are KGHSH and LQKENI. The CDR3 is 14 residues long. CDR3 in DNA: TGTGCCAGCTCACCCTCGGAGTCGGTATATGGCTACACCTTC. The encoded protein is CASSPSESVYGYTF.

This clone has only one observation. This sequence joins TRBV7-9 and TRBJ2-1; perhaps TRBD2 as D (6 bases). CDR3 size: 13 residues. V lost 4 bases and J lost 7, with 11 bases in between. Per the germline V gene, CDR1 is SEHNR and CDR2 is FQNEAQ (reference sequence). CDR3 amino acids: CASSSLRGNEQFF. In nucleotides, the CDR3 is TGTGCCAGCAGCTCCCTACGGGGGAATGAGCAGTTCTTC.